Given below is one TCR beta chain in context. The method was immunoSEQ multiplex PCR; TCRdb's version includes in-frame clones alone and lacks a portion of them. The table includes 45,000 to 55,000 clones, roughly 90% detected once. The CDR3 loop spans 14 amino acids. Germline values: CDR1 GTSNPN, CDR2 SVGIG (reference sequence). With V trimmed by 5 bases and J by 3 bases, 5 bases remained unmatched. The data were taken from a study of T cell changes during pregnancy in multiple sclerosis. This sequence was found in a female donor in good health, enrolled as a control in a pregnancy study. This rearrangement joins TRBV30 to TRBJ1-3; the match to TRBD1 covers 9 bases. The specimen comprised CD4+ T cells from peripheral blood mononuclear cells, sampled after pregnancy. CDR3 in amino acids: CAWPPDRGGNTIYF. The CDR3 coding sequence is TGTGCCTGGCCGCCGGACAGGGGTGGAAACACCATATATTTT. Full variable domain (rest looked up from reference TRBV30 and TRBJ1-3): SQTIHQWPATLVQPVGSPLSLECTVEGTSNPNLYWYRQAAGRGLQLLFYSVGIGQISSEVPQNLSASRPQDRQFILSSKKLLLSDSGFYLCAWPPDRGGNTIYFGEGSWLTVV.